Below are 31 T cell receptor beta chains sequenced from a single sample in a study of blood T cell repertoires in COVID-19. Sequenced by immunoSEQ multiplex PCR; TCRdb stores in-frame clones only, minus some. This sample has 200,000 to 300,000 clones, with around nine tenths found just once. The sequenced sample consisted of peripheral blood. Every receptor here comes from a woman between 65 and 79 years old with active or convalescent COVID-19.

This chain connects TRBV5-6 to TRBJ1-6; D may be TRBD1 (6 bases). Germline CDR1 reads SGHDT; CDR2 reads YYEEEE. V was pared by 4 bases and J by 11 bases, with 19 bases between. This CDR3 has 15 residues. Written as DNA, the CDR3 is TGTGCCAGCAGCACTACTGACAGGTTCGGGACACCCCTCCACTTT. This gives the protein CASSTTDRFGTPLHF.

The rearrangement uses TRBV6-5 and TRBJ1-1, with D possibly TRBD1 on 5 matching bases. Per germline, CDR1 MNHEY and CDR2 SVGAGI. Trimming took off 10 bases at V and 1 base at J, with 10 bases between the two ends. The CDR3 covers 12 residues. In DNA, the CDR3 is TGTGCCATAGACAGAACGAACACTGAAGCTTTCTTT. Residues: CAIDRTNTEAFF.

The chain links TRBV7-9 to TRBJ2-1; 7 nucleotides match TRBD1. Germline-derived CDR1 and CDR2 are SEHNR and FQNEAQ (reference sequence). The V and J ends lost 3 bases and 5 bases, in that order; junction bases with no gene match: 7. The CDR3 consists of 15 residues. CDR3 in DNA: TGTGCCAGCAGCTTTGTAGGGGGCCAAAACAATGAGCAGTTCTTC. This gives the protein CASSFVGGQNNEQFF. Using reference TRBV7-9 and TRBJ2-1 for the parts outside the CDR3, the full variable domain is DTGVSQNPRHKITKRGQNVTFRCDPISEHNRLYWYRQTLGQGPEFLTYFQNEAQLEKSRLLSDRFSAERPKGSFSTLEIQRTEQGDSAMYLCASSFVGGQNNEQFFGPGTRLTVL.

This chain joins TRBV14 and TRBJ2-4, with D perhaps TRBD1 (6 bases). Between the trimmed V and J ends, which lost 4 bases and 0 bases, there was a span of 13 bases. The germline V gene encodes CDR1 SGHDN and CDR2 FVKESK. The CDR3 extends over 16 amino acids. In DNA, the CDR3 is TGTGCCAGCAGCCTCACAGGGAGTCTAGCCAAAAACATTCAGTACTTC. Protein: CASSLTGSLAKNIQYF.

The chain combines TRBV5-1 with TRBJ2-7; tentative D call: TRBD2 (5 bases). The CDR3 runs 14 residues. Deletions cut 0 bases from V and 6 bases from J, with 13 bases between. The germline gives CDR1 SGHRS, CDR2 YFSETQ. This CDR3 is CASSLDRPRGEQYF. The CDR3 bases are TGCGCCAGCAGCTTGGATCGTCCCCGGGGCGAGCAGTACTTC.

This chain joins TRBV9 and TRBJ1-6; the D is unclear. The germline V gene encodes CDR1 SGDLS and CDR2 YYNGEE. The CDR3 runs 13 residues. Trimming removed 4 bases at V and 9 bases at J, with 11 bases between. For the CDR3, the DNA is TGTGCCAGCAGCCTAGACGGGGTTTCACCCCTCCACTTT. It specifies CASSLDGVSPLHF.

The J gene is TRBJ2-7, the V gene TRBV5-1, with a tentative D call TRBD1 (6 bases). The germline V gene has CDR1 SGHRS and CDR2 YFSETQ. Trimming removed 0 bases from V and 0 bases from J, with 28 bases in between. CDR3 length: 21 residues. The CDR3 reads CASSLALDRTRGRPFSYEQYF. CDR3 bases: TGCGCCAGCAGCTTGGCCTTAGACAGGACCCGCGGGCGGCCCTTCTCCTACGAGCAGTACTTC.

This chain links TRBV21-1 with TRBJ2-7; the D segment call TRBD1 is taken from the table without a DNA check. TRBV21-1 is listed as a pseudogene. The CDR3 totals 16 residues. The CDR3 DNA reads TGTGCCAGCAGCAAAGCAGACCAGGGGGCCCCCTACGAGCAGTACTTC. Protein product: CASSKADQGAPYEQYF.

This clone showed up just a few times. The chain combines TRBV11-2 with TRBJ2-7; 8 nucleotides line up with TRBD1. The length of the CDR3 is 15 residues. The J segment lost 1 base and the V segment lost 5 bases, leaving 7 bases of the junction unmatched. Germline V CDR1 and CDR2: SGHAT, FQNNGV. CDR3 in amino acids: CASSQGWTGSYEQYF. As DNA, the CDR3 is TGTGCCAGCAGCCAGGGGTGGACAGGGTCCTACGAGCAGTACTTC. Supplemented by reference TRBV11-2 and TRBJ2-7, the full variable domain reads EAGVAQSPRYKIIEKRQSVAFWCNPISGHATLYWYQQILGQGPKLLIQFQNNGVVDDSQLPKDRFSAERLKGVDSTLKIQPAKLEDSAVYLCASSQGWTGSYEQYFGPGTRLTVT.

This clone has only a few counts. The rearrangement joins TRBV6-5 to TRBJ1-1, with a weak D call TRBD1 (5 bases). Germline lookup yields CDR1 MNHEY and CDR2 SVGAGI. The V and J ends lost 6 bases and 8 bases respectively, with 22 bases between them. This CDR3 comprises 15 residues. The CDR3 here is CASSPRGGTKEEAFF. The CDR3 nucleotides read TGTGCCAGCAGCCCCCGGGGAGGGACGAAGGAGGAAGCTTTCTTT.

The genes are TRBV5-1 and TRBJ1-6, with D possibly being TRBD1 (6 bases). The CDR3 has 15 amino acids. Germline CDR1 is SGHRS and CDR2 is YFSETQ. V was cut by 1 base and J by 3 bases, with 8 bases left in between. The CDR3 nucleotides read TGCGCCAGCAGCTTGACAGGGAGCTATAATTCACCCCTCCACTTT. Protein: CASSLTGSYNSPLHF.

The V call is TRBV6-6, the J call TRBJ2-1; D perhaps matches TRBD1 (5 bases). Trimming pared 2 bases from V and 6 bases from J, leaving 5 bases between. Looked up from germline, CDR1 is MNHNY and CDR2 is SVGAGI (reference sequence). The CDR3 length is 12 residues. DNA for the CDR3: TGTGCCAGCAGTTACACAGGCAATGAGCAGTTCTTC. It is translated as CASSYTGNEQFF.

The chain is built from TRBV3-1 (or the pseudogene TRBV3-2) and TRBJ1-3; D is ambiguous. There are 15 residues in the CDR3. The germline V gene encodes CDR1 LGHDT and CDR2 YNNKEL (reference sequence). V was shortened by 5 bases and J by 0 bases, with 11 bases between the two germline ends. The CDR3 spells CASSGEGRSGNTIYF. As DNA, the CDR3 is TGTGCCAGCAGCGGTGAGGGCCGCTCTGGAAACACCATATATTTT.

V and J are TRBV2 and TRBJ1-5; D is undetermined. The CDR3 runs to 12 residues. With 7 bases removed from V and 0 bases from J, the gap between germline ends came to 4 bases. Germline lookup yields CDR1 SNHLY and CDR2 FYNNEI. CDR3 bases: TGTGCCAGCACCTATAGCAATCAGCCCCAGCATTTT. As protein: CASTYSNQPQHF.

V gene TRBV7-8 combines with J gene TRBJ2-1, with 8 bases identical to TRBD2. The CDR3 is 15 amino acids. Germline CDR1 and CDR2: SGHVS and FQNEAQ. V gave up 8 bases and J gave up 6 bases; unmatched junction bases: 12. CDR3 DNA: TGTGCCAGCGCACTACGGGAGGGGGGGGCCAATGAGCAGTTCTTC. It translates to CASALREGGANEQFF. Full variable domain (remainder filled in from reference TRBV7-8 and TRBJ2-1): GAGVSQSPRYKVAKRGQDVALRCDPISGHVSLFWYQQALGQGPEFLTYFQNEAQLDKSGLPSDRFFAERPEGSVSTLKIQRTQQEDSAVYLCASALREGGANEQFFGPGTRLTVL.

The CDR3 loop reads CSALQPYEQYF. The CDR3 DNA is TGCAGTGCTTTACAACCCTACGAGCAGTACTTC. The chain joins TRBV20-1 to TRBJ2-7; D is undetermined. The V end was cut by 5 bases, the J end by 2 bases, with 7 bases between. The CDR3 has 11 residues. Germline-derived CDR1 and CDR2 are DFQATT and SNEGSKA (reference sequence).

The V and J genes are TRBV7-8 and TRBJ1-2; TRBD1 is a possible D gene (6 bases). Between the trimmed V and J ends, which lost 8 bases and 4 bases, there was a span of 17 bases. Germline V CDR1 and CDR2: SGHVS, FQNEAQ. This CDR3 has 14 amino acids. The CDR3 loop is CASSAGAVGYGYTF. The CDR3 nucleotides read TGTGCCAGCTCGGCAGGGGCGGTGGGCTATGGCTACACCTTC.

The chain is built from TRBV9 and TRBJ1-2; 8 bases fit TRBD1. Trimming took 3 bases from V and 3 from J; bases not matched to a gene: 7. The CDR3 runs 15 residues. CDR1 SGDLS and CDR2 YYNGEE come from the germline V gene. CDR3: CASSAMDRDDYGYTF. For the CDR3, the DNA is TGTGCCAGCAGCGCGATGGACAGGGACGACTATGGCTACACCTTC.

CDR3 nucleotide sequence: TGTGCCAGCAGTTTGAGTTTTCGAACTAGCGGGAGCTTAGAGACCCAGTACTTC. This gives the protein CASSLSFRTSGSLETQYF. J is TRBJ2-5 and V is TRBV27, with TRBD2 matching 11 bases. The CDR3 runs to 18 residues. CDR1 and CDR2 from the germline V gene are MNHEY and SMNVEV (reference sequence). Unmatched junction bases numbered 13, after V lost 3 bases and J lost 4 bases.

The CDR3 protein is CASSLGVREGYTEAFF. The CDR3 nucleotides are TGTGCCAGCAGCTTAGGAGTCAGGGAAGGGTACACTGAAGCTTTCTTT. The chain has TRBV7-3 and TRBJ1-1; tentative D call: TRBD1 (5 bases). There are 16 residues in the CDR3. Per the germline V gene, CDR1 is SGHTA and CDR2 is FQGTGA. Trimming took 2 bases from V and 3 from J, leaving 16 bases between them. Using reference TRBV7-3 and TRBJ1-1 for the parts outside the CDR3, the full variable domain is GAGVSQTPSNKVTEKGKYVELRCDPISGHTALYWYRQSLGQGPEFLIYFQGTGAADDSGLPNDRFFAVRPEGSVSTLKIQRTERGDSAVYLCASSLGVREGYTEAFFGQGTRLTVV.

The chain uses TRBV20-1 and TRBJ1-1, with no clear D. V lost 3 bases to trimming and J lost 1 base, with 9 bases between them. The CDR3 runs 13 residues. Germline V gene sequence: CDR1 DFQATT, CDR2 SNEGSKA (reference sequence). The CDR3 sequence is CSASKTPNTEAFF. DNA of the CDR3: TGCAGTGCTAGTAAGACACCGAACACTGAAGCTTTCTTT.

V is TRBV5-6 and J is TRBJ1-6, with TRBD1 matching over 10 bases. This CDR3 contains 15 residues. Germline V gene lookup returns CDR1 SGHDT and CDR2 YYEEEE. The junction had 8 bases not matched to a gene; V was cut back by 3 bases and J by 11 bases. CDR3 in DNA: TGTGCCAGCAGCTCCCGGGACAGGGGAATAGCACCCCTCCACTTT. Translating it yields CASSSRDRGIAPLHF.

CDR3: CASNRGGSYNSPLHF. CDR3 bases: TGTGCCAGCAATCGAGGGGGCTCCTATAATTCACCCCTCCACTTT. V and J are TRBV6-5 and TRBJ1-6, with D tentatively TRBD1 (6 bases). V dropped 7 bases and J dropped 0 bases, with 10 bases sitting between them. The CDR3 totals 15 residues. In germline, CDR1 is MNHEY, CDR2 SVGAGI.

The rearrangement uses TRBV11-2 and TRBJ2-1; 7 nucleotides match TRBD1. Germline CDR1 is SGHAT and CDR2 is FQNNGV. After removal of 3 bases from V and 5 bases from J, the junction contained 4 bases not matched to a gene. CDR3 length: 14 amino acids. CDR3 DNA: TGTGCCAGCAGCTTGTGGCAGGGGGACAATGAGCAGTTCTTC. Its protein product is CASSLWQGDNEQFF.

The chain uses TRBV7-2 and TRBJ2-3, with a possible D match to TRBD2 (6 bases). CDR3 size: 16 residues. The ends were cut back, 2 bases at V and 0 bases at J, with 12 bases in the middle. Germline assignment: CDR1 SGHTA and CDR2 FQGNSA. The CDR3 spells CASSLLQRASTDTQYF. CDR3 bases: TGTGCCAGCAGCTTATTACAGCGGGCAAGCACAGATACGCAGTATTTT.

The V gene is TRBV5-1, the J gene TRBJ2-4; possibly TRBD1 for D (5 bases). The length of the CDR3 is 16 residues. CDR1 SGHRS and CDR2 YFSETQ come from the germline V gene. Trimming took off 0 bases at V and 0 bases at J, with 10 bases between the two ends. This CDR3 reads CASSLAGRVAKNIQYF. The CDR3 DNA sequence: TGCGCCAGCAGCTTGGCGGGCAGGGTAGCCAAAAACATTCAGTACTTC.

This clone showed up just a few times. This chain connects TRBV5-8 to TRBJ1-5; D may be TRBD1 (5 bases). Between the trimmed V and J ends, which lost 3 bases and 3 bases, there was a span of 13 bases. The CDR3 runs to 15 residues. Per the germline V gene, CDR1 is SGHTS and CDR2 is YDEGEE. CDR3 DNA sequence: TGTGCCAGCAGCTGGGGCACTGGAGACAATCAGCCCCAGCATTTT. This sequence encodes CASSWGTGDNQPQHF.

This clone was observed a few times. The V gene is TRBV7-2, the J gene TRBJ1-3, with 8 bases matching TRBD1. The CDR3 has 15 amino acids. CDR1 is SGHTA and CDR2 is FQGNSA in the germline V gene. The V gene end was trimmed by 1 base and the J gene end by 3 bases; junction bases not matched to a gene: 2. The CDR3 spells CASSLGGQGGNTIYF. In DNA form, the CDR3 reads TGTGCCAGCAGCTTAGGAGGACAGGGTGGAAACACCATATATTTT.

The chain has TRBV7-9 and TRBJ1-2, with TRBD1 identical over 11 bases. The ends lost 2 bases at V and 6 bases at J; junction bases unmatched: 5. CDR1 is SEHNR and CDR2 is FQNEAQ in the germline V gene (reference sequence). CDR3 length: 15 residues. This CDR3 is CASSLPPGQGDGYTF. The CDR3 region has the DNA TGTGCCAGCAGCTTACCGCCGGGACAGGGGGATGGCTACACCTTC.

The gene calls are TRBV11-2 and TRBJ2-2; weak D call: TRBD2 (5 bases). The CDR3 is 13 amino acids. Germline V lookup: CDR1 SGHAT, CDR2 FQNNGV. Trimming took 5 bases from V and 5 from J, leaving 9 bases between them. The CDR3 DNA reads TGTGCCAGCAGCGTAGGCGGGACCGGGGAGCTGTTTTTT. Amino acid sequence: CASSVGGTGELFF. The full variable domain, rest sourced from reference TRBV11-2 and TRBJ2-2, is EAGVAQSPRYKIIEKRQSVAFWCNPISGHATLYWYQQILGQGPKLLIQFQNNGVVDDSQLPKDRFSAERLKGVDSTLKIQPAKLEDSAVYLCASSVGGTGELFFGEGSRLTVL.

This clone has just one count. The sample holds other DNA sequences that translate to the same CDR3. The chain employs TRBV6-5 and TRBJ1-5; D gene uncertain. This CDR3 comprises 11 residues. V lost 6 bases, J lost 4 bases, and 4 bases lay in between. Germline loops: CDR1 MNHEY, CDR2 SVGAGI. CDR3 DNA sequence: TGTGCCAGCAGCGGGAATCAGCCCCAGCATTTT. This codes for CASSGNQPQHF.